The entry that follows covers one T cell receptor (beta chain) sequence. Its target is not known. Time point meaning: pretreatment peripheral blood. This specimen comes from a study of PD-L1 blockade in urothelial cancer. Whole-study findings and limits: Better survival was predicted when blood TCR clonality before treatment fell below the median.

Templates that were synthetic TCR analogs were spiked into each PCR. Assay used: immunoSEQ multiplex PCR; TCRdb lists only in-frame clones, some missing. The sample has tens of thousands of clones, around nine tenths seen once. This CDR3 comprises 15 residues. Germline V gene lookup returns CDR1 SGHRS and CDR2 YFSETQ. Deletions cut 4 bases from V and 1 base from J, with 13 bases between. The sequence came from a woman aged 60-75 years with urothelial cancer. V is TRBV5-1 and J is TRBJ2-3; D might be TRBD2 (6 bases). Specimen: PBMCs, collected around atezolizumab (anti-PD-L1) treatment. The CDR3 DNA reads TGCGCCAGCAGCGCCCCGGAGCGGGGCACAGATACGCAGTATTTT. It encodes CASSAPERGTDTQYF.